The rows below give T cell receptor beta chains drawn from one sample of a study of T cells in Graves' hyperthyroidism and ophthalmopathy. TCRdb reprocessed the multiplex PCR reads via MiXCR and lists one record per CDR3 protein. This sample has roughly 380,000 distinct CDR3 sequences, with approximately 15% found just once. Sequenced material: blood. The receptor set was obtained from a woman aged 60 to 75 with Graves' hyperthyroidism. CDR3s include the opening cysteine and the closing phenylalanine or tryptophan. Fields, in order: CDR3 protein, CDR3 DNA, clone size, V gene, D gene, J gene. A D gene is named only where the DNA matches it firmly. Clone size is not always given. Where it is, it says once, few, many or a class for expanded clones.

CSARPPGTRGDEQFF,TGCAGTGCTAGACCTCCAGGGACTAGGGGCGATGAGCAGTTCTTC,many,TRBV20-1,TRBD2,TRBJ2-1
CAWSFGGAYGYTF,TGTGCCTGGAGTTTTGGGGGCGCGTATGGCTACACCTTC,many,TRBV30,NA,TRBJ1-2
CAWGLAGQGEGYTF,TGTGCCTGGGGCCTCGCGGGACAGGGGGAAGGCTACACCTTC,many,TRBV30,TRBD1,TRBJ1-2
CSARDLAALWNSPLHF,TGCAGTGCTAGAGATTTGGCGGCCTTATGGAATTCACCCCTCCACTTT,NA,TRBV20-1,NA,TRBJ1-6
CASGEGVGGVYNEQFF,TGCGCCAGCGGGGAAGGGGTGGGCGGAGTTTACAATGAGCAGTTCTTC,NA,TRBV5-1,NA,TRBJ2-1
CAWGYRGWMRRNTEAFF,TGTGCCTGGGGATATAGGGGTTGGATGCGTAGGAACACTGAAGCTTTCTTT,many,TRBV30,NA,TRBJ1-1
CASSFRTGRFGETQYF,TGTGCCAGCAGTTTCCGGACAGGGAGATTTGGAGAGACCCAGTACTTC,NA,TRBV27,TRBD1,TRBJ2-5
CASSNRGRVGYTF,TGTGCCAGCAGCAACAGGGGGCGCGTTGGCTACACCTTC,NA,TRBV12-3/TRBV12-4,TRBD1,TRBJ1-2
CASSIRTGGMREQYF,TGTGCCAGTAGTATCCGGACAGGGGGGATGAGGGAGCAGTACTTC,many,TRBV19,TRBD1,TRBJ2-7
CASSLSGLHAGELFF,TGTGCCAGCAGCTTAAGCGGTCTCCATGCCGGGGAGCTGTTTTTT,NA,TRBV5-6,NA,TRBJ2-2
CSAKQGNTEAFF,TGCAGTGCGAAGCAGGGGAACACTGAAGCTTTCTTT,NA,TRBV20-1,NA,TRBJ1-1
CAISAASGRLNEQFF,TGTGCCATCAGTGCCGCTAGCGGGAGGCTGAATGAGCAGTTCTTC,few,TRBV10-3,TRBD2,TRBJ2-1
CASSANRGDTGELFF,TGTGCCAGCTCAGCCAACAGGGGGGACACCGGGGAGCTGTTTTTT,few,TRBV18,TRBD1,TRBJ2-2
CASSIESGRLAGQQYF,TGTGCCAGCAGTATCGAATCAGGGAGGCTAGCGGGACAGCAGTACTTC,many,TRBV6-1,TRBD2,TRBJ2-7
CASSETGTANEKLFF,TGTGCCAGCAGTGAGACCGGGACAGCTAATGAAAAACTGTTTTTT,NA,TRBV6-1,TRBD1,TRBJ1-4
CASSATFSTGELFF,TGTGCCAGCAGCGCGACCTTTAGCACCGGGGAGCTGTTTTTT,many,TRBV9,NA,TRBJ2-2
CATSRGLPGLAGTYEQFF,TGTGCCACCAGCAGAGGTCTCCCGGGACTAGCGGGAACATATGAGCAGTTCTTC,NA,TRBV15,TRBD2,TRBJ2-1
CSATRASGAQDTQYF,TGCAGTGCCACCCGGGCTAGCGGGGCACAAGATACGCAGTATTTT,NA,TRBV20-1,TRBD2,TRBJ2-3
CASTLMSGGDKNIQYF,TGTGCCAGCACCCTGATGTCAGGGGGGGACAAAAACATTCAGTACTTC,many,TRBV6-1,NA,TRBJ2-4
CAWRNRDRGPTYEQYF,TGTGCCTGGAGAAACCGGGACAGGGGGCCCACCTACGAGCAGTACTTC,many,TRBV30,TRBD1,TRBJ2-7
CASSPIRELSNEQFF,TGTGCCAGCTCACCCATCCGCGAACTGTCCAATGAGCAGTTCTTC,NA,TRBV18,NA,TRBJ2-1
CASNNPYRDSYNEQFF,TGTGCCAGCAACAACCCCTACCGGGACTCTTACAATGAGCAGTTCTTC,few,TRBV7-9,NA,TRBJ2-1
CASSWAPGLAGGNTQYF,TGTGCCAGCAGTTGGGCACCGGGACTAGCGGGAGGTAATACGCAGTATTTT,NA,TRBV28,TRBD2,TRBJ2-3
CASSQGPRDPNTEAFF,TGTGCCAGCAGCCAAGGCCCGCGGGACCCGAACACTGAAGCTTTCTTT,many,TRBV3-1,NA,TRBJ1-1
CASRGSSYNEQFF,TGTGCCAGCAGGGGGTCCTCCTACAATGAGCAGTTCTTC,many,TRBV2,NA,TRBJ2-1
CASSGTGGFGGYTF,TGTGCCAGCAGTGGGACAGGGGGTTTTGGGGGCTACACCTTC,few,TRBV3-1,TRBD1,TRBJ1-2
CASTYTGELFF,TGTGCCAGCACCTACACCGGGGAGCTGTTTTTT,many,TRBV3-1,NA,TRBJ2-2
CASSLSRGTVYEQYF,TGTGCCAGCAGTTTGAGTAGGGGGACTGTCTACGAGCAGTACTTC,many,TRBV27,NA,TRBJ2-7
CASSYSSSGDSYEQYF,TGTGCCAGCAGTTACTCGTCTAGCGGGGACTCCTACGAGCAGTACTTC,NA,TRBV6-5,TRBD2,TRBJ2-7
CASSPRKADTQYF,TGTGCCAGCAGCCCCCGAAAGGCCGATACGCAGTATTTT,few,TRBV5-4,NA,TRBJ2-3
CASSAWGGTSGRWTGELFF,TGTGCCAGCAGCGCCTGGGGGGGGACTAGCGGGAGATGGACCGGGGAGCTGTTTTTT,few,TRBV9,TRBD2,TRBJ2-2
CASSPRTGGSYNEQFF,TGTGCCAGCTCACCAAGGACAGGGGGCTCCTACAATGAGCAGTTCTTC,many,TRBV18,TRBD1,TRBJ2-1
CASSSTAGQQETQYF,TGTGCCAGCAGTTCCACCGCGGGGCAGCAAGAGACCCAGTACTTC,many,TRBV6-1,NA,TRBJ2-5
CSARTVGPKYEQYF,TGCAGTGCTAGGACTGTGGGACCAAAATACGAGCAGTACTTC,NA,TRBV20-1,NA,TRBJ2-7